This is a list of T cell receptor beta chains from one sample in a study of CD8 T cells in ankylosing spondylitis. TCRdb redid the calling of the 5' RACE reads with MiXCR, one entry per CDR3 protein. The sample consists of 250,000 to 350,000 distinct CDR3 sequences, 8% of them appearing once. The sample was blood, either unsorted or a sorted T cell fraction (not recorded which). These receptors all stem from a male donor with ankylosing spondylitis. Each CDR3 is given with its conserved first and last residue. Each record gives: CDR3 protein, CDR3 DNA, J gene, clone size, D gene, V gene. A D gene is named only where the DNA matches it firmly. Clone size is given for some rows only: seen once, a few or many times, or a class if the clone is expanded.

CDR3 protein: CASRRGQVDQPQHF
CDR3 DNA: TGTGCCAGCAGGAGGGGACAGGTTGATCAGCCCCAGCATTTT
J gene: TRBJ1-5
clone size: few
D gene: TRBD1
V gene: TRBV6-1

CDR3 protein: CASRPSQGPDTQYF
CDR3 DNA: TGTGCCAGCAGGCCATCCCAGGGGCCAGATACGCAGTATTTT
J gene: TRBJ2-3
clone size: NA
D gene: NA
V gene: TRBV6-4

CDR3 protein: CASSPTVGFRPATYEQYF
CDR3 DNA: TGTGCCAGCAGCCCCACCGTCGGGTTTAGGCCTGCTACCTACGAGCAGTACTTC
J gene: TRBJ2-7
clone size: few
D gene: NA
V gene: TRBV11-1

CDR3 protein: CASSPGLATGGFLGGNTIYF
CDR3 DNA: TGTGCCAGCAGCCCGGGGCTTGCGACAGGGGGTTTCCTGGGAGGAAACACCATATATTTT
J gene: TRBJ1-3
clone size: NA
D gene: TRBD1
V gene: TRBV11-1

CDR3 protein: CASSSPGRGRGMNTEAFF
CDR3 DNA: TGTGCCAGCAGTTCTCCGGGCAGGGGGCGCGGGATGAACACTGAAGCTTTCTTT
J gene: TRBJ1-1
clone size: many
D gene: TRBD1
V gene: TRBV7-8

CDR3 protein: CASSPTDRQTQYF
CDR3 DNA: TGTGCCAGCTCACCGACCGACAGACAGACCCAGTACTTC
J gene: TRBJ2-5
clone size: NA
D gene: NA
V gene: TRBV18

CDR3 protein: CSVDPGQGADTQYF
CDR3 DNA: TGCAGCGTAGATCCGGGACAGGGAGCAGATACGCAGTATTTT
J gene: TRBJ2-3
clone size: few
D gene: TRBD1
V gene: TRBV29-1

CDR3 protein: CASSLYGRGSRVEQYF
CDR3 DNA: TGTGCCAGCAGTTTATATGGGCGGGGAAGCAGGGTCGAGCAGTACTTC
J gene: TRBJ2-7
clone size: NA
D gene: NA
V gene: TRBV28

CDR3 protein: CASYSGSSYNEQFF
CDR3 DNA: TGTGCCAGCTACAGCGGTAGCTCCTACAATGAGCAGTTCTTC
J gene: TRBJ2-1
clone size: many
D gene: NA
V gene: TRBV28

CDR3 protein: CATSRRRGDYEQYF
CDR3 DNA: TGTGCCACCAGCAGACGGCGGGGGGACTACGAGCAGTACTTC
J gene: TRBJ2-7
clone size: many
D gene: TRBD2
V gene: TRBV15